What follows are 22 T cell receptor beta chains derived from one specimen sequenced in a study of CD8+CD57+ T cells in acquired aplastic anemia. The TCR beta profiling, which covered VDJ combination and CDR3 sequence, was carried out using genomic DNA as the template. TCRdb re-called the reads through MiXCR, storing one row per CDR3 protein. In the table there are 150,000 to 200,000 distinct CDR3 sequences, about three fifths of which are singletons. The sequencing sample was made of sorted CD4+, CD8+, or CD8+CD57+ T cells (not recorded which) from PBMCs. These receptors originate from a human donor in good health.

The chain recombines TRBV7-6 with TRBJ1-2; D is undetermined. Germline V lookup: CDR1 SGHVS, CDR2 FNYEAQ. The CDR3 is 13 amino acids. V was pared by 1 base and J by 6 bases, with 9 bases between. CDR3 in amino acids: CASSLVPLDGYTF. For the CDR3, the DNA is TGTGCCAGCAGCTTAGTTCCCCTCGATGGCTACACCTTC.

In this sample, this clonotype turned up many times. V and J are TRBV7-9 and TRBJ2-1; D gene ambiguous. Trimming stripped 3 bases from V and 9 bases from J, with 12 bases between. The CDR3 is 13 amino acids. Germline loops: CDR1 SEHNR, CDR2 FQNEAQ (reference sequence). CDR3 DNA: TGTGCCAGCAGCTTTCCAGTGCATCCTGAGCAGTTCTTC. As protein: CASSFPVHPEQFF.

The chain uses TRBV15 and TRBJ1-4; 9 nucleotides match TRBD1. This CDR3 spans 15 amino acids. Germline CDR1 is LNHNV and CDR2 is YYDKDF (reference sequence). Trimming took 4 bases from V and 6 from J; bases not matched to a gene: 6. CDR3 loop: CATSKGTGSDEKLFF. In nucleotides, the CDR3 is TGTGCCACCAGCAAGGGGACAGGGAGCGATGAAAAACTGTTTTTT.

Notes on this clonotype: A much larger clonotype is one base distant, so this may be a read error. This chain uses TRBV6-6 with TRBJ1-6; D gene unclear. Germline V gives CDR1 MNHNY, CDR2 SVGAGI (reference sequence). Trimming took 8 bases from V and 0 from J, leaving 14 bases between them. The CDR3 has 16 amino acids. Here the CDR3 DNA reads TGTGCCAGCGAAGAATTTGGAAGCTCCTATAATTCACCCCTCCACTTT. This gives the protein CASEEFGSSYNSPLHF.

The table lists this clonotype with a few counts. The chain carries TRBV29-1 and TRBJ2-7; possible D gene TRBD2, 6 bases. CDR1 is SQVTM, CDR2 ANQGSEA, per germline. Trimming shortened V by 3 bases and J by 0 bases, and 15 bases separated the two germline ends. The CDR3 spans 15 residues. The CDR3 here is CSVELMGGTSYEQYF. In DNA, the CDR3 is TGCAGCGTTGAGCTTATGGGGGGTACCTCCTACGAGCAGTACTTC.

The chain is built from TRBV14 and TRBJ2-6, with 9 bases that match TRBD1. Germline V CDR1 and CDR2: SGHDN, FVKESK. CDR3 size: 16 residues. V shed 6 bases and J 0 bases; nucleotides not matched to a gene: 3. The CDR3 region is CASSDRGISGANVLTF. CDR3 sequence (DNA): TGTGCCAGCAGTGACAGGGGGATCTCTGGGGCCAACGTCCTGACTTTC.

About this clonotype itself: A junction boundary mismatches the germline segment, possibly from a read error. V gene TRBV10-3 combines with J gene TRBJ1-1; D is unresolved. The CDR3 contains 13 residues. Germline V gene lookup returns CDR1 ENHRY and CDR2 SYGVKD. CDR3 DNA sequence: TGTGCCAGCAGGCCAGACCTTCTCACTGAAGCCTTCTTT. It yields the protein CASRPDLLTEAFF.

This chain links TRBV24-1 with TRBJ1-2, with D perhaps TRBD1 (5 bases). Trimming removed 4 bases from V and 8 bases from J, with 13 bases in between. The length of the CDR3 is 13 residues. The germline V gene has CDR1 KGHDR and CDR2 SFDVKD. The CDR3 reads CATSDLSGVGYTF. The CDR3 DNA follows: TGTGCCACCAGTGACCTTTCGGGGGTAGGCTACACCTTC.

This clonotype was detected ten times or more. This chain uses TRBV19 with TRBJ1-1; 9 nucleotides match TRBD1. The CDR3 contains 16 residues. The germline V gene has CDR1 LNHDA and CDR2 SQIVND (reference sequence). Losses at the gene ends were 5 bases for V and 0 bases for J; bases not matched to a gene: 7. In DNA form, the CDR3 reads TGTGCCAGTAGTTCTACGGGACAGGGAATGAACACTGAAGCTTTCTTT. Translated, it gives CASSSTGQGMNTEAFF.

Only a few counts were recorded for this clonotype. V usage is TRBV19 and J usage is TRBJ2-3; 8 bases are a match to TRBD2. Unmatched junction bases numbered 10, after V lost 6 bases and J lost 5 bases. Germline V gene data show CDR1 as LNHDA and CDR2 as SQIVND (reference sequence). There are 15 residues in the CDR3. CDR3: CASSPLRGAVDTQYF. As DNA, the CDR3 is TGTGCCAGTAGCCCTTTGCGGGGGGCGGTAGATACGCAGTATTTT.

In regard to this clonotype: A read error may explain this, as a much larger clone is one base away. This chain links TRBV5-1 with TRBJ2-1, with TRBD1 matching over 10 bases. Per the germline V gene, CDR1 is SGHRS and CDR2 is YFSETQ. CDR3 length equals 15 residues. CDR3 bases: TGTGCCGGCAGCTTTGGACAGGGGGAGTACAATGAGCAGTTCTTC. Protein product: CAGSFGQGEYNEQFF.

The rearrangement uses TRBV19 and TRBJ2-5; 14 bases are a match to TRBD2. This CDR3 comprises 17 residues. The V segment lost 0 bases and the J segment 4 bases; nucleotides outside the gene matches: 4. CDR1 is LNHDA and CDR2 is SQIVND in the germline V gene (reference sequence). CDR3 in DNA: TGTGCCAGTAGTATAGATCCGGGGACTAGCGGGAGAGAGACCCAGTACTTC. Protein product: CASSIDPGTSGRETQYF.

This clonotype was recorded many times. The chain combines TRBV4-1 with TRBJ2-5, with 8 positions matching TRBD2. In germline, CDR1 is MGHRA, CDR2 YSYEKL. V lost 0 bases and J lost 3; bases outside the gene matches: 6. CDR3 size: 16 residues. Written as DNA, the CDR3 is TGCGCCAGCAGCCAAGAAGGGTTGACTAGCGAAGAGACCCAGTACTTC. It specifies CASSQEGLTSEETQYF.

Only one count was recorded for this clonotype. The J gene is TRBJ2-4, the V gene TRBV19; 10 nucleotides line up with TRBD1. V shed 5 bases, J shed 2 bases, and the junction held 6 bases outside the gene matches. Germline assignment: CDR1 LNHDA and CDR2 SQIVND (reference sequence). The CDR3 extends over 16 amino acids. The CDR3 protein is CASSARDRGTKNIQYF. DNA of the CDR3: TGTGCCAGTAGTGCAAGGGACAGGGGTACCAAAAACATTCAGTACTTC.

The rearrangement joins TRBV2 to TRBJ1-1, with no clear D. The CDR3 spans 15 residues. Germline V lookup: CDR1 SNHLY, CDR2 FYNNEI. V was cut by 6 bases and J by 2 bases, with 16 bases left in between. The DNA of the CDR3 is TGTGCCAGCAGAAGGGATGGCATTGGAAACACTGAAGCTTTCTTT. Its protein is CASRRDGIGNTEAFF.

Notes on this clonotype: The junction departs from germline at one end; a sequencing error may be responsible. The J gene is TRBJ2-5, the V gene TRBV7-6; D remains unclear. Germline-derived CDR1 and CDR2 are SGHVS and FNYEAQ. The CDR3 consists of 13 residues. In DNA, the CDR3 is TGTGCTAGCAGCCCAGAGAATGAAGAGACCCAGTACTTC. Amino acid sequence: CASSPENEETQYF.

The chain links TRBV10-2 to TRBJ2-1, with a weak D call TRBD1 (6 bases). Germline V gives CDR1 WSHSY, CDR2 SAAADI. The CDR3 loop spans 13 amino acids. The V gene lost 10 bases and the J gene lost 3 bases, with 13 bases spanning the gap. DNA for the CDR3: TGCGCCATAACAAAGGACAGCTACAATGAGCAGTTCTTC. Translated: CAITKDSYNEQFF.

The chain employs TRBV6-5 and TRBJ1-2; no firm D call. This CDR3 spans 12 amino acids. Germline V gene lookup returns CDR1 MNHEY and CDR2 SVGAGI. Trimming removed 5 bases at V and 4 bases at J, with 8 bases between. The CDR3 sequence: CASSPSLYGYTF. The CDR3 DNA reads TGTGCCAGCAGTCCTAGTCTCTATGGCTACACCTTC.

The chain uses TRBV7-2 and TRBJ2-1; D tentatively fits TRBD1 or TRBD2 (5 bases each). V lost 5 bases to trimming and J lost 10 bases, with 9 bases between them. The germline V gene encodes CDR1 SGHTA and CDR2 FQGNSA. The CDR3 runs 11 residues. In nucleotides, the CDR3 is TGTGCCAGCAGCCCGGGACCAGAGCAGTTCTTC. Residues: CASSPGPEQFF.

At least ten counts were recorded for this clonotype. The chain employs TRBV5-8 and TRBJ2-7; D possibly uses TRBD1 or TRBD2 (5 bases each). The CDR3 spans 15 residues. V shed 6 bases and J shed 6 bases, with 22 bases lying between them. Germline V gene sequence: CDR1 SGHTS, CDR2 YDEGEE. The DNA of the CDR3 is TGTGCCAGCAACACCCGCGCATTGGGGGAGCGCGAGCAGTACTTC. It yields the protein CASNTRALGEREQYF. Together with reference TRBV5-8 and TRBJ2-7, the CDR3 gives the full variable domain: EAGVTQSPTHLIKTRGQQATLRCSPISGHTSVYWYQQALGLGLQFLLWYDEGEERNRGNFPPRFSGRQFPNYSSELNVNALELEDSALYLCASNTRALGEREQYFGPGTRLTVT.

There are many counts of this clonotype. This chain links TRBV19 with TRBJ1-6, with D possibly matching TRBD1 (6 bases). Germline values: CDR1 LNHDA, CDR2 SQIVND (reference sequence). The CDR3 is 13 amino acids. The V end lost 5 bases, the J end lost 8 bases, and 10 bases lay between the germline ends. The CDR3 DNA reads TGTGCCAGTAGTCAGGGGAGACATTCACCCCTCCACTTT. Encoded protein: CASSQGRHSPLHF.

This clonotype was picked up a small number of times. A much larger clone lies a single base off, so this may be a read error. The rearrangement uses TRBV25-1 and TRBJ2-1; D is ambiguous. Germline-derived CDR1 and CDR2 are MGHDK and SYGVNS. This CDR3 is 10 amino acids long. For the CDR3, the DNA is TGTGCCAGCAGTTTAGATGAGCGGTTCTTC. It specifies CASSLDERFF. Using reference TRBV25-1 and TRBJ2-1 for the parts outside the CDR3, the full variable domain is EADIYQTPRYLVIGTGKKITLECSQTMGHDKMYWYQQDPGMELHLIHYSYGVNSTEKGDLSSESTVSRIRTEHFPLTLESARPSHTSQYLCASSLDERFFGPGTRLTVL.